The text below deals with one T cell receptor beta chain. This sample was taken from a study of cytotoxic CD8 clonotypes in ibrutinib-treated CLL. A 1 in 200,000 to 1 in 1 million T cell depth was the sequencing target. Generated by immunoSEQ multiplex PCR, the TCRdb table keeps only in-frame clones and is missing some. Among some 200,000 clones listed, approximately 68% were seen once. The CDR3 totals 11 residues. Deletions cut 1 base from V and 10 bases from J, with 8 bases between. Germline CDR1 is SNHLY and CDR2 is FYNNEI. The sequencing here drew on PBMCs, taken after 24 months of ibrutinib treatment. The source is a human donor with chronic lymphocytic leukemia. The V and J genes are TRBV2 and TRBJ2-7; the D is unclear. The CDR3 here is CASSEGWEQYF. As DNA, the CDR3 is TGTGCCAGCAGTGAAGGGTGGGAACAGTACTTC.